The 15 T cell receptor beta chains below were found in one sample sequenced in a study of cytomegalovirus exposure and HLA in healthy donors. Amplification used 60 Vbeta primers and 13 Jbeta primers. TCRdb keeps only in-frame clones here, not all; method: immunoSEQ multiplex PCR. This sample yields about 220,000 clones, of which more than 75% are seen a single time; nearly 6% belongs to the top ten. The specimen was PBMCs. The receptors come from a man in his forties or fifties in good health and CMV-seropositive.

The sample holds a few counts of this clone. The rearrangement joins TRBV30 to TRBJ2-7, with a possible D match to TRBD2 (5 bases). V lost 5 bases and J 5 bases, leaving 16 bases between the germline ends. This CDR3 has 13 amino acids. Germline CDR1 reads GTSNPN; CDR2 reads SVGIG (reference sequence). The CDR3 region has the DNA TGTGCCTGGGGACTCGACGGTAACAACGAGCAGTACTTC. Its protein is CAWGLDGNNEQYF.

This chain joins TRBV6-5 and TRBJ2-4; D is possibly TRBD1 (5 bases). Trimming took 4 bases from V and 4 from J, leaving 14 bases between them. There are 15 residues in the CDR3. CDR1 and CDR2 (germline): MNHEY, SVGAGI. The CDR3: CASSSTVDSKNIQYF. CDR3 nucleotides: TGTGCCAGCAGTTCCACCGTTGACAGTAAAAACATTCAGTACTTC.

This rearrangement joins TRBV6-5 to TRBJ1-2, with a weak D call TRBD1 (5 bases). From germline, CDR1 is MNHEY and CDR2 SVGAGI. The CDR3 has 13 amino acids. The V and J ends lost 4 bases and 4 bases respectively, with 10 bases between them. The CDR3 DNA reads as TGTGCCAGCAGTTCTCAGGGATCCTATGGCTACACCTTC. Its translation is CASSSQGSYGYTF.

V usage is TRBV7-9 and J usage is TRBJ1-5; 9 nucleotides agree with TRBD1. The V and J ends lost 2 bases and 4 bases, in that order; junction bases with no gene match: 3. The germline gives CDR1 SEHNR, CDR2 FQNEAQ (reference sequence). This CDR3 has 15 residues. CDR3 nucleotides: TGTGCCAGCAGCTTATCCGGACAGGGGAATCAGCCCCAGCATTTT. Its protein product is CASSLSGQGNQPQHF.

Only one count was recorded for this clone. The CDR3 loop reads CASSPPRGRGYGYTF. The CDR3 DNA sequence: TGTGCCAGCTCACCACCGAGGGGCAGGGGCTATGGCTACACCTTC. The chain uses TRBV18 and TRBJ1-2, with a tentative D call TRBD1 (6 bases). This CDR3 has 15 amino acids. Germline values: CDR1 KGHSH, CDR2 LQKENI. Trimming removed 0 bases at V and 4 bases at J, with 12 bases between.

The V and J genes are TRBV7-9 and TRBJ2-7; 7 positions match TRBD1. Germline V CDR1 and CDR2: SEHNR, FQNEAQ (reference sequence). The CDR3 contains 13 residues. This CDR3 is CANSLRDRYEQYV. DNA for the CDR3: TGTGCCAACAGCTTACGGGACAGATACGAGCAGTACGTC.

V gene TRBV28 combines with J gene TRBJ1-2; D remains ambiguous. V was cut by 5 bases and J by 0 bases, with 10 bases left in between. This CDR3 contains 14 residues. Germline CDR1 MDHEN, CDR2 SYDVKM. DNA for the CDR3: TGTGCCAGCAGTCGAGACGGGACTAACTATGGCTACACCTTC. It is translated as CASSRDGTNYGYTF.

In the case of this clone: Its ends do not fully match the called genes, so a read error is possible. V and J are TRBV30 and TRBJ2-1, with a tentative D call TRBD1 (5 bases). This CDR3 has 12 residues. Germline values: CDR1 GTSNPN, CDR2 SVGIG (reference sequence). The CDR3 loop is CACPRADNEQLF. CDR3 coding DNA: TGTGCCTGCCCAAGGGCGGACAATGAGCAGCTCTTC.

The CDR3 sequence is CASGSRLAGNEQFF. Here the CDR3 DNA reads TGTGCTAGTGGTTCCCGACTAGCGGGAAATGAGCAGTTCTTC. The rearrangement joins TRBV12-5 to TRBJ2-1; 11 bases line up with TRBD2. The trim removed 4 bases at V and 7 bases at J, leaving 3 bases unmatched. This CDR3 is built from 14 residues. Germline loops: CDR1 LGHNT, CDR2 FRNRAP. Variable domain in full (rest from reference TRBV12-5 and TRBJ2-1): DARVTQTPRHKVTEMGQEVTMRCQPILGHNTVFWYRQTMMQGLELLAYFRNRAPLDDSGMPKDRFSAEMPDATLATLKIQPSEPRDSAVYFCASGSRLAGNEQFFGPGTRLTVL.

This rearrangement joins TRBV5-1 to TRBJ2-7; TRBD2 aligns across 8 bases. With V trimmed by 4 bases and J by 7 bases, 10 bases remained unmatched. Germline values: CDR1 SGHRS, CDR2 YFSETQ. CDR3 length: 14 amino acids. The CDR3 DNA is TGCGCCAGCAGCCCAGCGGGAGAGGCGTCAGAGCAGTACGTC. The encoded protein is CASSPAGEASEQYV.

This clone has a single count. The J gene is TRBJ1-6, the V gene TRBV30, with D unresolved. The CDR3 runs to 14 residues. The V gene lost 1 base and the J gene lost 5 bases, with 9 bases spanning the gap. CDR1 is GTSNPN, CDR2 SVGIG, per germline (reference sequence). In DNA, the CDR3 is TGTGCCTGGAGTGGAGGGCTCGATAATTCACCCCTCCACTTT. It specifies CAWSGGLDNSPLHF.

The chain recombines TRBV9 with TRBJ2-1; D might be TRBD2 (5 bases). With 1 base removed from V and 9 bases from J, the gap between germline ends came to 11 bases. Germline loops: CDR1 SGDLS, CDR2 YYNGEE. The CDR3 is 13 residues long. In nucleotides, the CDR3 is TGTGCCAGCAGCGTAACTAGTATGGGTGAGCAGTTCTTC. Protein sequence: CASSVTSMGEQFF.

V and J are TRBV6-5 and TRBJ2-5; TRBD1 matches 7 bases. The CDR3 extends over 14 amino acids. Germline CDR1 is MNHEY and CDR2 is SVGAGI. Unmatched junction bases numbered 6, after V lost 6 bases and J lost 2 bases. CDR3 sequence (DNA): TGTGCCAGCAGGACCAGACAGGGTCAAGAGACCCAGTACTTC. Protein: CASRTRQGQETQYF.

The chain employs TRBV27 and TRBJ1-2; D call uncertain. The CDR3 contains 14 residues. Germline CDR1 MNHEY, CDR2 SMNVEV (reference sequence). V was pared by 2 bases and J by 5 bases, with 12 bases between. The CDR3 sequence is CASSLPDGAYGYTF. Written as DNA, the CDR3 is TGTGCCAGCAGTTTACCTGACGGAGCATATGGCTACACCTTC.

The genes are TRBV5-3 and TRBJ1-2; 7 nucleotides line up with TRBD1. TRBV5-3 is reported as an ORF; its role is uncertain. Losses at the gene ends were 5 bases for V and 4 bases for J; bases not matched to a gene: 5. The CDR3 is 13 amino acids. CDR3 nucleotides: TGTGCCAGAAGACCCGGGACAGCCTATGGCTACACCTTC. Translating gives CARRPGTAYGYTF.